This T cell receptor beta chain was captured by sequencing in a study of cytomegalovirus exposure and HLA in healthy donors. PCR was performed using 60 Vbeta and 13 Jbeta primers. Measured with immunoSEQ multiplex PCR; TCRdb has only the in-frame clones, and not every one. The table shows about 200,000 clones, with 86% occurring only once. Germline-derived CDR1 and CDR2 are MNHEY and SVGAGI. V was pared by 0 bases and J by 5 bases, with 7 bases of the junction left unmatched. The CDR3 consists of 15 residues. This clone was seen more than once but under ten times. Its target is not known. Study-level results: Later work associated fewer than 20,000 TCR beta sequences with HLA alleles at 0.05 false discovery rate. It is likely that the observed cluster of highly shared sequence variants was a sequencing artifact. One variant, a missense change in DCLRE1C, was linked in a later analysis to TCR beta V- and J-gene trimming. There were 150 to 200 TCR beta chains listed as cytomegalovirus-associated.

Specimen: PBMCs. V is TRBV6-5 and J is TRBJ2-7, with TRBD2 identical over 7 bases. The clonotype comes from a young woman in good health and CMV-seronegative. The CDR3 loop is CASSYSAGEGHEQYF. The CDR3 coding sequence is TGTGCCAGCAGTTACTCCGCGGGAGAGGGGCACGAGCAGTACTTC.